The 27 T cell receptor beta chains reported below all come from one sample, sequenced in a study of blood T cell repertoires in COVID-19 (dated by TCRdb to the early 2020s). Libraries were constructed by the immunoSEQ multiplex PCR assay. As stored in TCRdb, this immuneACCESS dataset retains in-frame rearrangements with V and J assigned. A fraction of the clones does not appear; measured against another copy, unresolved V genes explain less than half of the discrepancy, and the remainder lacks a known reason. Present in this sample are 130,000 or so clones, about 80% of which were seen just once. Clones ranked in the top ten supply about 2.4% of the sample. Sequenced sample: PBMCs or T cells enriched from blood (not recorded which). These receptors originate from a man between 40 and 49 years old with acute COVID-19.

The chain combines TRBV6-5 with TRBJ1-2; weak D call: TRBD1 (5 bases). Looked up from germline, CDR1 is MNHEY and CDR2 is SVGAGI. The CDR3 has 12 residues. V gave up 11 bases and J gave up 6 bases, with 16 bases separating them. The chain's CDR3 is CALGHPGDGYTF. The DNA of the CDR3 is TGTGCCCTGGGGCACCCGGGGGATGGCTACACCTTC.

The chain links TRBV9 to TRBJ1-2; D perhaps matches TRBD1 (5 bases). The germline V gene encodes CDR1 SGDLS and CDR2 YYNGEE. Trimming left V 0 bases short and J 8 bases short, with 17 bases between. This CDR3 region has 15 residues. CDR3 amino acids: CASSVATGGDGGYTF. The DNA of the CDR3 is TGTGCCAGCAGCGTAGCTACGGGGGGGGACGGAGGCTACACCTTC.

The rearrangement uses TRBV18 and TRBJ2-5; no definite D call. V shed 0 bases and J shed 5 bases, with 10 bases lying between them. CDR3 length: 14 residues. Germline lookup yields CDR1 KGHSH and CDR2 LQKENI. DNA for the CDR3: TGTGCCAGCTCACCACCGATGAGTGTGGAGACCCAGTACTTC. Translation gives CASSPPMSVETQYF.

As for this clone: The same CDR3 can be traced to other DNA sequences in this sample. This chain connects TRBV29-1 to TRBJ2-7; the D gene is possibly TRBD1 (6 bases). The ends were cut back, 0 bases at V and 2 bases at J, with 14 bases in the middle. This CDR3 comprises 15 residues. From germline, CDR1 is SQVTM and CDR2 ANQGSEA. The CDR3 protein is CSVEDPTGRTYEQYF. CDR3 sequence (DNA): TGCAGCGTTGAAGACCCGACAGGCCGCACCTACGAGCAGTACTTC.

CDR3 coding DNA: TGCGCCAGCAGCTTCTCCGCGGGATTAACCTACGAGCAGTACTTC. Its protein product is CASSFSAGLTYEQYF. The V and J genes are TRBV5-1 and TRBJ2-7; tentatively, D is TRBD2 (6 bases). Trimming took off 2 bases at V and 2 bases at J, with 14 bases between the two ends. CDR1 is SGHRS and CDR2 is YFSETQ in the germline V gene. This CDR3 is 15 amino acids long.

The V and J genes are TRBV28 and TRBJ1-5, with TRBD1 as a possible D gene (5 bases). Trimming stripped 3 bases from V and 5 bases from J, with 14 bases between. Germline values: CDR1 MDHEN, CDR2 SYDVKM. CDR3 size: 15 residues. The CDR3 loop reads CASSLAGWYDQPQHF. Here the CDR3 DNA reads TGTGCCAGCAGTTTGGCAGGGTGGTACGATCAGCCCCAGCATTTT.

The chain recombines TRBV9 with TRBJ2-7; D may be TRBD2 (7 bases). Between the trimmed V and J ends, which lost 4 bases and 3 bases, there was a span of 20 bases. Germline assignment: CDR1 SGDLS and CDR2 YYNGEE. The CDR3 totals 16 residues. The DNA for the CDR3 is TGTGCCAGCAGCTACTACAGGGAGGGCGCCTTCTACGAGCAGTACTTC. It yields the protein CASSYYREGAFYEQYF.

This clone has a single count. The chain is built from TRBV19 and TRBJ1-3, with 7 bases aligning to TRBD1. Germline CDR1 reads LNHDA; CDR2 reads SQIVND (reference sequence). Trimming removed 5 bases from V and 0 bases from J; junction bases left unmatched: 4. The CDR3 spans 15 residues. The CDR3 here is CASSFGQDSGNTIYF. The DNA of the CDR3 is TGTGCCAGTAGTTTCGGACAGGACTCTGGAAACACCATATATTTT.

The V gene is TRBV5-1, the J gene TRBJ1-1, with 7 bases matching TRBD1. This CDR3 has 15 residues. The germline CDR1 and CDR2 sequences are SGHRS and YFSETQ. After removal of 4 bases from V and 0 bases from J, the junction contained 6 bases not matched to a gene. CDR3 sequence: CASSVGQTMNTEAFF. CDR3 nucleotide sequence: TGCGCCAGCAGCGTGGGACAGACCATGAACACTGAAGCTTTCTTT.

The rearrangement links TRBV21-1 to TRBJ2-1; no DNA check was done on the table's D call, TRBD2. TRBV21-1 is a recognized pseudogene. The CDR3 has 15 amino acids. The CDR3 sequence is CASSSGLAGGSEQFF. CDR3 bases: TGTGCCAGCAGCAGCGGACTAGCGGGAGGGAGTGAGCAGTTCTTC.

This chain links TRBV5-4 with TRBJ2-5; 10 nucleotides align to TRBD2. J lost 1 base, V lost 1 base, and 4 bases had no gene match. CDR1 and CDR2 from the germline V gene are SGHNT and YYREEE (reference sequence). This CDR3 comprises 16 residues. This CDR3 reads CASSLKLAGAQETQYF. The DNA for the CDR3 is TGTGCCAGCAGCTTGAAGCTAGCGGGAGCCCAAGAGACCCAGTACTTC.

The chain couples TRBV11-2 to TRBJ1-1; D gene uncertain. This CDR3 has 13 residues. With 3 bases removed from V and 8 bases from J, the gap between germline ends came to 13 bases. The germline gives CDR1 SGHAT, CDR2 FQNNGV. CDR3: CASSFHSQVEAFF. The CDR3 DNA reads TGTGCCAGCAGCTTTCACAGCCAAGTAGAAGCTTTCTTT.

The chain combines TRBV7-2 with TRBJ2-7, with 9 bases lining up with TRBD1. In germline, CDR1 is SGHTA, CDR2 FQGNSA. The length of the CDR3 is 14 residues. The trim removed 3 bases at V and 3 bases at J, leaving 3 bases unmatched. For the CDR3, the DNA is TGTGCCAGCAGCTTCTGGGACAGGGTCTACGAGCAGTACTTC. Residues: CASSFWDRVYEQYF.

CDR3 region: CASSPQGQGFDNEQFF. The CDR3 coding sequence is TGTGCCAGCAGCCCGCAGGGACAGGGTTTTGACAATGAGCAGTTCTTC. J is TRBJ2-1 and V is TRBV4-2; 9 bases are shared with TRBD1. CDR1 is LGHNA and CDR2 is YNFKEQ in the germline V gene. The CDR3 length is 16 residues. The V gene end was trimmed by 4 bases and the J gene end by 5 bases; junction bases not matched to a gene: 9.

J is TRBJ2-7 and V is TRBV3-1 (or the pseudogene TRBV3-2); 7 bases map to TRBD1. The germline gives CDR1 LGHDT, CDR2 YNNKEL (reference sequence). V lost 4 bases and J lost 2; bases outside the gene matches: 2. The CDR3 runs 13 residues. The CDR3 loop reads CASSRGTAYEQYF. The CDR3 coding sequence is TGTGCCAGCAGCCGAGGGACAGCCTACGAGCAGTACTTC.

The sample holds a few counts of this clone. V usage is TRBV18 and J usage is TRBJ2-1, with a tentative D call TRBD2 (5 bases). Germline-derived CDR1 and CDR2 are KGHSH and LQKENI. V was shortened by 7 bases and J by 8 bases, with 18 bases between the two germline ends. This CDR3 has 14 residues. This CDR3 reads CASCQGGARDEQFF. The CDR3 DNA sequence: TGTGCCAGCTGCCAAGGCGGAGCGAGGGATGAGCAGTTCTTC.

This rearrangement joins TRBV30 to TRBJ1-2; D not resolved. Germline V gene lookup returns CDR1 GTSNPN and CDR2 SVGIG (reference sequence). The CDR3 has 15 amino acids. The ends were cut back, 2 bases at V and 2 bases at J, with 15 bases in the middle. CDR3: CAWSIRRGGNYGYTF. The CDR3 DNA follows: TGTGCCTGGAGTATAAGGCGCGGAGGGAACTATGGCTACACCTTC.

The chain recombines TRBV2 with TRBJ2-1; no reliable D call. The CDR3 contains 16 residues. The germline V and J ends were trimmed by 1 base and 0 bases, with 10 bases remaining between them. Germline CDR1 is SNHLY and CDR2 is FYNNEI. CDR3 region: CASSEGGISSYNEQFF. Written as DNA, the CDR3 is TGTGCCAGCAGTGAAGGCGGAATTAGCTCCTACAATGAGCAGTTCTTC.

This chain joins TRBV5-3 and TRBJ2-7, with D unresolved. TRBV5-3 falls under the ORF class, with uncertain function. V lost 1 base to trimming and J lost 1 base, with 6 bases between them. The CDR3 is 13 residues long. The CDR3 DNA reads as TGTGCCAGAAGCTTGTCAGAATCCTACGAGCAGTACTTC. The encoded protein is CARSLSESYEQYF.

The J gene is TRBJ2-7, the V gene TRBV4-2; D perhaps matches TRBD2 (6 bases). The CDR3 has 17 amino acids. V was pared by 0 bases and J by 7 bases, with 22 bases between. CDR1 is LGHNA and CDR2 is YNFKEQ in the germline V gene. CDR3 sequence: CASSQEEIGRLSWEQYF. In DNA, the CDR3 is TGTGCCAGCAGCCAAGAGGAAATCGGGAGACTTAGCTGGGAGCAGTACTTC.

J is TRBJ2-7 and V is TRBV7-8, with 9 bases lining up with TRBD1. CDR3 size: 14 residues. With 5 bases clipped from V and 4 bases from J, the junction kept 6 bases outside the gene matches. Germline-derived CDR1 and CDR2 are SGHVS and FQNEAQ. The CDR3, as DNA: TGTGCCAGCAGCCCCGGGACAGGGCAGTACGAGCAGTACTTC. Translating gives CASSPGTGQYEQYF.

V usage is TRBV4-2 and J usage is TRBJ2-3; D perhaps matches TRBD2 (6 bases). CDR3 length equals 17 residues. From germline, CDR1 is LGHNA and CDR2 YNFKEQ. Trimming pared 0 bases from V and 0 bases from J, leaving 13 bases between. CDR3: CASSQEKRDWSTDTQYF. The CDR3 region has the DNA TGTGCCAGCAGCCAAGAAAAAAGGGACTGGAGCACAGATACGCAGTATTTT.

The chain has TRBV3-1 (or the pseudogene TRBV3-2) and TRBJ2-5; tentatively, D is TRBD2 (5 bases). CDR1 and CDR2 from the germline V gene are LGHDT and YNNKEL (reference sequence). This CDR3 spans 14 amino acids. Trimming stripped 0 bases from V and 4 bases from J, with 9 bases between. The CDR3 reads CASSQDLAGETQYF. The CDR3 DNA follows: TGTGCCAGCAGCCAAGATCTGGCGGGAGAGACCCAGTACTTC.

The chain couples TRBV5-1 to TRBJ1-5, with 9 bases lining up with TRBD1. The trim removed 5 bases at V and 7 bases at J, leaving 7 bases unmatched. Germline CDR1 reads SGHRS; CDR2 reads YFSETQ. This CDR3 has 14 residues. CDR3 residues: CASSPQGAGQPQHF. The CDR3 region has the DNA TGCGCCAGCAGTCCACAGGGGGCTGGGCAGCCCCAGCATTTT.

V and J are TRBV21-1 and TRBJ1-5; TRBD1 reflects the table's D call only, with no check against the DNA. TRBV21-1 is described as a pseudogene. The CDR3 spans 14 residues. CDR3 sequence reads: CASSKNPGYQPQHF. In nucleotides, the CDR3 is TGTGCCAGCAGCAAAAACCCAGGGTATCAGCCCCAGCATTTT.

This clone was picked up one time. The chain links TRBV3-1 (or the pseudogene TRBV3-2) to TRBJ2-7; a possible D gene is TRBD1 (6 bases). Trimming pared 0 bases from V and 5 bases from J, leaving 17 bases between. Germline CDR1 reads LGHDT; CDR2 reads YNNKEL (reference sequence). This CDR3 is 16 amino acids long. CDR3 residues: CASSQEEWGRGNEQYF. CDR3 nucleotides: TGTGCCAGCAGCCAAGAGGAGTGGGGGCGCGGTAACGAGCAGTACTTC.

The genes are TRBV6-4 and TRBJ2-1; 9 bases match TRBD2. The CDR3 runs to 16 residues. The germline V gene has CDR1 MRHNA and CDR2 SNTAGT. With V trimmed by 4 bases and J by 3 bases, 7 bases remained unmatched. CDR3 sequence: CASSVRSSGGYNEQFF. CDR3 in DNA: TGTGCCAGCAGTGTGAGGAGTAGCGGGGGCTACAATGAGCAGTTCTTC.